Each of the 13 T cell receptor beta chains below was sequenced from the same sample in a study of T cells in Graves' hyperthyroidism and ophthalmopathy. RNA transcripts were the template for amplifying TCR beta CDR3 regions. RT-PCR in the first round (using the HTBI primer set) targeted the TCR CDR3. TCRdb re-called the multiplex PCR reads with MiXCR, one entry per CDR3 protein. The sample has about 380,000 distinct CDR3 sequences, about 14% seen once. Sequenced input: blood. The receptors were sampled from a man in his thirties or forties with Graves' hyperthyroidism that later progressed to Graves' ophthalmopathy.

This clonotype occurred many times. V is TRBV6-1 and J is TRBJ2-5; D remains unclear. CDR1 and CDR2 from the germline V gene are MNHNS and SASEGT. Between the trimmed V and J ends, which lost 6 bases and 4 bases, there was a span of 12 bases. The CDR3 sequence is 13 residues long. The CDR3 loop is CASSPHTGETQYF. The CDR3 nucleotides read TGTGCCAGCAGCCCCCACACGGGAGAGACCCAGTACTTC.

This clonotype was seen at least ten times. The V call is TRBV20-1, the J call TRBJ2-7, with 9 bases fitting TRBD1. The germline V gene has CDR1 DFQATT and CDR2 SNEGSKA (reference sequence). CDR3 length: 15 amino acids. J gave up 0 bases and V 5 bases, and 8 bases lay outside the gene matches. CDR3 in amino acids: CSALATGGGSYEQYF. In DNA, the CDR3 is TGCAGTGCTCTCGCGACAGGGGGTGGCTCCTACGAGCAGTACTTC.

This clonotype has at least ten counts. This sequence joins TRBV20-1 and TRBJ2-7; 8 nucleotides match TRBD1. Looked up from germline, CDR1 is DFQATT and CDR2 is SNEGSKA (reference sequence). V gave up 2 bases and J gave up 3 bases; unmatched junction bases: 6. The CDR3 is made up of 14 amino acids. Here the CDR3 reads CSARRQGAVYEQYF. In nucleotides, the CDR3 is TGCAGTGCTAGACGCCAGGGGGCAGTCTACGAGCAGTACTTC.

The gene calls are TRBV4-1 and TRBJ1-2; weak D call: TRBD1 (5 bases). With 1 base removed from V and 3 bases from J, the gap between germline ends came to 21 bases. CDR1 is MGHRA and CDR2 is YSYEKL in the germline V gene. The CDR3 is 18 amino acids. CDR3 sequence (DNA): TGCGCCAGCAGCCAAGTCTTCCGGGACGAAAGAAAGGACTATGGCTACACCTTC. It encodes CASSQVFRDERKDYGYTF.

In this sample, this clonotype turned up many times. V is TRBV12-5 and J is TRBJ1-1; D uncertain. V lost 0 bases and J lost 0, with 8 bases in between. The germline V gene has CDR1 LGHNT and CDR2 FRNRAP. The CDR3 is 15 residues long. The CDR3 sequence: CASGLVSPVNTEAFF. In DNA, the CDR3 is TGTGCTAGTGGTTTGGTGTCTCCGGTGAACACTGAAGCTTTCTTT.

This clonotype was picked up a small number of times. The chain employs TRBV10-2 and TRBJ1-1, with TRBD1 identical over 10 bases. There are 13 residues in the CDR3. Per germline, CDR1 WSHSY and CDR2 SAAADI. Germline trimming cut 6 bases from V and 6 bases from J; bases unmatched to any gene: 4. In nucleotides, the CDR3 is TGCGCCAGCAGAGGACAGGGGGACTCTGAAGCTTTCTTT. It codes for CASRGQGDSEAFF.

This clonotype was picked up many times. The chain uses TRBV28 and TRBJ1-1; D is undetermined. Germline CDR1 reads MDHEN; CDR2 reads SYDVKM. The CDR3 consists of 14 residues. Deletions cut 3 bases from V and 4 bases from J, with 12 bases between. The CDR3: CASSFEGGITEAFF. The CDR3 coding sequence is TGTGCCAGCAGTTTTGAGGGCGGGATCACTGAAGCTTTCTTT. The whole variable domain, filled in from reference TRBV28 and TRBJ1-1, reads DVKVTQSSRYLVKRTGEKVFLECVQDMDHENMFWYRQDPGLGLRLIYFSYDVKMKEKGDIPEGYSVSREKKERFSLILESASTNQTSMYLCASSFEGGITEAFFGQGTRLTVV.

In its sample, this clonotype was seen many times. The rearrangement joins TRBV10-3 to TRBJ2-2; D call uncertain. Germline values: CDR1 ENHRY, CDR2 SYGVKD. V lost 6 bases to trimming and J lost 7 bases, with 12 bases between them. CDR3 length: 13 residues. The CDR3 DNA reads as TGTGCCATCAGAGACGGAGACGTCGGGGAGCTGTTTTTT. Translation: CAIRDGDVGELFF.

There are many counts of this clonotype. The V and J genes are TRBV15 and TRBJ1-6; D unresolved. CDR1 LNHNV and CDR2 YYDKDF come from the germline V gene (reference sequence). Trimming pared 1 base from V and 7 bases from J, leaving 11 bases between. The CDR3 extends over 15 amino acids. CDR3 nucleotide sequence: TGTGCCACCAGCAGAGCCCTAAGTGAAAATTCACCCCTCCACTTT. Its translation is CATSRALSENSPLHF.

This clonotype was found a few times. The gene calls are TRBV3-1 and TRBJ2-2; a possible D gene is TRBD1 (6 bases). V gave up 8 bases and J gave up 1 base, with 8 bases separating them. Germline assignment: CDR1 LGHDT and CDR2 YNNKEL (reference sequence). The CDR3 has 13 amino acids. CDR3: CASGGLNTGELFF. CDR3 nucleotides: TGTGCCAGCGGGGGCTTGAACACCGGGGAGCTGTTTTTT.

The rearrangement joins TRBV25-1 to TRBJ2-7; no firm D call. Germline values: CDR1 MGHDK, CDR2 SYGVNS. Trimming left V 9 bases short and J 6 bases short, with 9 bases between. The length of the CDR3 is 10 residues. CDR3 bases: TGTGCCAGACGACATGCCGAGCAGTACTTC. Translating it yields CARRHAEQYF.

The J gene is TRBJ1-4, the V gene TRBV6-1; 8 nucleotides line up with TRBD1. J lost 7 bases, V lost 6 bases, and 10 bases had no gene match. The CDR3 totals 15 residues. CDR1 and CDR2 from the germline V gene are MNHNS and SASEGT. CDR3 sequence reads: CASRDAQGAGEKLFF. DNA for the CDR3: TGTGCCAGCAGGGACGCTCAGGGGGCCGGTGAAAAACTGTTTTTT.

This clonotype was counted a few times. The chain has TRBV12-3 or TRBV12-4 and TRBJ2-5; either TRBD1 or TRBD2 may fit D (5 bases each). Deletions cut 3 bases from V and 7 bases from J, with 9 bases between. The CDR3 is 12 amino acids. The CDR3 spells CASSFRGWTQYF. CDR3 in DNA: TGTGCCAGCAGTTTTCGGGGCTGGACCCAGTACTTC.